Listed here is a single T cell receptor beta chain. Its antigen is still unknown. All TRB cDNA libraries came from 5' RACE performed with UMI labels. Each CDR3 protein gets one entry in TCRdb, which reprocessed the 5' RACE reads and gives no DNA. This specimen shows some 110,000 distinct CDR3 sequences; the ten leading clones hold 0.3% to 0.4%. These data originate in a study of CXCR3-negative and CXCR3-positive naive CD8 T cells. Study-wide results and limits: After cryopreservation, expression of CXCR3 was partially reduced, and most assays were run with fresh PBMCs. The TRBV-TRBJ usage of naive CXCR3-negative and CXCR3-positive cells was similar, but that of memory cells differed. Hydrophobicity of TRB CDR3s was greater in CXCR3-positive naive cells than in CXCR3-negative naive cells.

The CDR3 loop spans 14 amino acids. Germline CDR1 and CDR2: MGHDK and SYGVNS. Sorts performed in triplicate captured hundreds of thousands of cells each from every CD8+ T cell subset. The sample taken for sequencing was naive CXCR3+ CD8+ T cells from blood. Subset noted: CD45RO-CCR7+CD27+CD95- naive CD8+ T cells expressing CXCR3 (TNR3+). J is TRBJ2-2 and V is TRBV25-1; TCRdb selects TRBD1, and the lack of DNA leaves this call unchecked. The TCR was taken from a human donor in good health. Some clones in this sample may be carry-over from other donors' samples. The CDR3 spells CASSEWAGTGELFF.